This T cell receptor (beta chain) appears in the sequencing data of a study of preoperative IRX-2 immunotherapy in early breast cancer. Generated by immunoSEQ multiplex PCR, the TCRdb table keeps only in-frame clones and is missing some. The table includes 32,000 or so clones, 75% to 90% detected once. Treatment defined: preoperative locoregional IRX-2 cytokine immunotherapy. This CDR3 has 13 residues. The TCR comes from a human donor with breast cancer. The material was lymph node tissue, obtained from a patient treated with IRX-2 immunotherapy. This rearrangement joins TRBV22-1 to TRBJ1-5. TRBV22-1 is a pseudogene. The CDR3 nucleotides are TGTGCCAGCAGCCACGGATGGGAGCAGCCCCAGCATTTT. This gives the protein CASSHGWEQPQHF.